This T cell receptor beta chain was retrieved from a study of blood T cell repertoires in COVID-19. Study-level information: COVID-19 samples, acute and convalescent, were from the United States, Italy and Spain. T cells, B-cell-depleted T cells, or PBMCs supplied cDNA or gDNA.

How the authors handled the data: Amplified reference gene primers provided the basis for estimating nucleated cell counts. This table comes from immunoSEQ multiplex PCR, and its TCRdb copy is limited to in-frame clones, with some not included. V and J calls and clone size are as listed in that table; D and trimming were resolved from the DNA. The table records about 300,000 clones, around four fifths of them present only once. The CDR3 is 16 amino acids. Deletions cut 5 bases from V and 3 bases from J, with 19 bases between. The germline V gene encodes CDR1 LNHDA and CDR2 SQIVND (reference sequence).

This clonotype originated in a woman between 50 and 59 years old with acute or convalescent COVID-19. Sequenced: peripheral blood. The gene calls are TRBV19 and TRBJ1-2, with D perhaps TRBD1 (6 bases). The DNA for the CDR3 is TGTGCCAGTAGTTTCTTGGCTCAGGGGCTAGACTATGGCTACACCTTC. Translation gives CASSFLAQGLDYGYTF.